The 24 T cell receptor beta chains below come from one sample, sequenced in a study of blood T cell repertoires in COVID-19. Using immunoSEQ multiplex PCR, the repertoire was profiled, and TCRdb retains in-frame clones only, with some absent. The sample comprises 250,000 to 300,000 clones, about 90% of which are singletons, and approximately 11% rests with the top ten. Sequencing input: peripheral blood. These receptors were taken from a woman in her twenties or thirties with COVID-19, enrolled during active disease.

This chain uses TRBV5-4 with TRBJ2-1; a possible D gene is TRBD2 (6 bases). The germline V and J ends were trimmed by 2 bases and 8 bases, with 11 bases remaining between them. The germline V gene encodes CDR1 SGHNT and CDR2 YYREEE (reference sequence). This CDR3 is 13 amino acids long. CDR3 sequence (DNA): TGTGCCAGCAGCTTCACGGGAGCGGATGAGCAGTTCTTC. Amino acids: CASSFTGADEQFF.

The chain couples TRBV30 to TRBJ1-5, with D hard to call. CDR3 length equals 16 residues. CDR1 GTSNPN and CDR2 SVGIG come from the germline V gene (reference sequence). Trimming left V 1 base short and J 0 bases short, with 13 bases between. CDR3 residues: CAWSAPGRDSNQPQHF. The CDR3 coding sequence is TGTGCCTGGAGTGCCCCGGGGAGGGATAGCAATCAGCCCCAGCATTTT.

The rearrangement uses TRBV28 and TRBJ1-5; no clear D. The CDR3 length is 14 residues. Germline CDR1 and CDR2: MDHEN and SYDVKM. With 5 bases removed from V and 4 bases from J, the gap between germline ends came to 12 bases. The DNA of the CDR3 is TGTGCCAGCAGTCCGCGGTCTGGGAATCAGCCCCAGCATTTT. Its protein product is CASSPRSGNQPQHF.

The genes are TRBV5-1 and TRBJ2-3; 9 bases fit TRBD1. The CDR3 runs 15 residues. Germline V CDR1 and CDR2: SGHRS, YFSETQ. V lost 4 bases and J lost 0; bases outside the gene matches: 3. CDR3 sequence: CASSTDRGSTDTQYF. As DNA, the CDR3 is TGCGCCAGCAGCACGGACAGGGGAAGCACAGATACGCAGTATTTT. Complete variable domain (other parts from reference TRBV5-1 and TRBJ2-3): KAGVTQTPRYLIKTRGQQVTLSCSPISGHRSVSWYQQTPGQGLQFLFEYFSETQRNKGNFPGRFSGRQFSNSRSEMNVSTLELGDSALYLCASSTDRGSTDTQYFGPGTRLTVL.

This clone was detected a few times. V usage is TRBV12-1 and J usage is TRBJ2-5; TRBD1, the D gene given by the table, was not confirmed from the DNA. TRBV12-1 is assigned pseudogene status. There are 18 residues in the CDR3. CDR3 nucleotide sequence: TGTGCCAGCAGCCGCCGGCGCCGGGACAGGGGTTTCGAAGAGACCCAGTACTTC. This codes for CASSRRRRDRGFEETQYF.

This chain connects TRBV19 to TRBJ2-5; possibly TRBD1 for D (6 bases). The CDR3 length is 14 residues. The ends were cut back, 4 bases at V and 5 bases at J, with 14 bases in the middle. Germline V lookup: CDR1 LNHDA, CDR2 SQIVND (reference sequence). The CDR3 DNA reads as TGTGCCAGTAGTAGGGGCCAGGGGATCGAGACCCAGTACTTC. Its protein product is CASSRGQGIETQYF.

The gene calls are TRBV2 and TRBJ2-2; 8 nucleotides align to TRBD1. Germline values: CDR1 SNHLY, CDR2 FYNNEI. J was trimmed by 10 bases and V by 2 bases; bases with no gene match: 6. The CDR3 runs to 14 residues. The CDR3 coding sequence is TGTGCCAGCAGTGAATTGGCAGGGGGCGTGGAGCTGTTTTTT. As protein: CASSELAGGVELFF.

The CDR3 DNA sequence: TGTGCCAGCAGCTTGTGGAGCCCGAATGAGCAGTTCTTC. This encodes CASSLWSPNEQFF. This sequence joins TRBV5-6 and TRBJ2-1; D unclear. Looked up from germline, CDR1 is SGHDT and CDR2 is YYEEEE. Between the trimmed V and J ends, which lost 1 base and 7 bases, there was a span of 9 bases. There are 13 residues in the CDR3. Looking up the rest from reference TRBV5-6 and TRBJ2-1 gives the full variable domain: DAGVTQSPTHLIKTRGQQVTLRCSPKSGHDTVSWYQQALGQGPQFIFQYYEEEERQRGNFPDRFSGHQFPNYSSELNVNALLLGDSALYLCASSLWSPNEQFFGPGTRLTVL.

V usage is TRBV6-6 and J usage is TRBJ2-2; D possibly corresponds to TRBD2 (6 bases). V shed 0 bases and J shed 8 bases, with 13 bases lying between them. CDR1 is MNHNY, CDR2 SVGAGI, per germline (reference sequence). This CDR3 has 15 residues. This chain's CDR3 is CASSYSISGGGELFF. The CDR3 nucleotides are TGTGCCAGCAGTTACTCGATCTCAGGAGGGGGGGAGCTGTTTTTT.

The gene calls are TRBV2 and TRBJ1-1, with 9 positions matching TRBD1. CDR3 length equals 14 residues. Germline lookup yields CDR1 SNHLY and CDR2 FYNNEI. The ends lost 4 bases at V and 6 bases at J; junction bases unmatched: 6. CDR3 DNA: TGTGCCAGCAGTGGGGACAGGGCCCTCCCTGAAGCTTTCTTT. The encoded protein is CASSGDRALPEAFF.

This chain uses TRBV7-6 with TRBJ2-1; 7 bases agree with TRBD2. This CDR3 is 15 amino acids long. Germline V gene lookup returns CDR1 SGHVS and CDR2 FNYEAQ. V shed 1 base, J shed 6 bases, and the junction held 6 bases outside the gene matches. DNA for the CDR3: TGTGCCAGCAGCTTAGAGCGGGAATCTCCCAATGAGCAGTTCTTC. Translated: CASSLERESPNEQFF.

The chain couples TRBV19 to TRBJ2-4, with D tentatively TRBD2 (5 bases). V was pared by 3 bases and J by 3 bases, with 15 bases between. The CDR3 has 16 residues. Per germline, CDR1 LNHDA and CDR2 SQIVND (reference sequence). CDR3 DNA sequence: TGTGCCAGTAGTATCGGGCCTATAGACTACAAAAACATTCAGTACTTC. Its translation is CASSIGPIDYKNIQYF.

This sequence joins TRBV12-3 or TRBV12-4 and TRBJ1-1; a weak D match, TRBD1 (6 bases). The ends were cut back, 7 bases at V and 4 bases at J, with 13 bases in the middle. The CDR3 runs 13 residues. The CDR3 loop reads CASTPQGSTEAFF. The CDR3 region has the DNA TGTGCCAGCACCCCCCAGGGGAGCACTGAAGCTTTCTTT.

V usage is TRBV28 and J usage is TRBJ2-5, with TRBD1 matching over 7 bases. The J segment lost 0 bases and the V segment lost 4 bases, leaving 5 bases of the junction unmatched. The germline gives CDR1 MDHEN, CDR2 SYDVKM. The CDR3 loop spans 15 amino acids. CDR3 DNA sequence: TGTGCCAGCAGTTCCGGACAGGAGTACCAAGAGACCCAGTACTTC. Amino acid sequence: CASSSGQEYQETQYF. Drawing the rest from reference TRBV28 and TRBJ2-5, the complete variable domain is DVKVTQSSRYLVKRTGEKVFLECVQDMDHENMFWYRQDPGLGLRLIYFSYDVKMKEKGDIPEGYSVSREKKERFSLILESASTNQTSMYLCASSSGQEYQETQYFGPGTRLLVL.

The chain joins TRBV19 to TRBJ1-4; 7 bases are shared with TRBD1. CDR3 size: 16 residues. Germline V gene sequence: CDR1 LNHDA, CDR2 SQIVND (reference sequence). With V trimmed by 4 bases and J by 4 bases, 9 bases remained unmatched. The CDR3: CASSRLPGTVNEKLFF. In DNA form, the CDR3 reads TGTGCCAGTAGTAGATTGCCCGGGACAGTTAATGAAAAACTGTTTTTT.

The V and J genes are TRBV29-1 and TRBJ1-2, with D possibly TRBD1 on 6 matching bases. CDR1 and CDR2 (germline): SQVTM, ANQGSEA. Trimming took off 1 base at V and 6 bases at J, with 18 bases between the two ends. CDR3 size: 15 residues. CDR3 sequence reads: CSVEGAAGVVNGYTF. The CDR3 bases are TGCAGCGTTGAAGGGGCGGCAGGGGTTGTCAATGGCTACACCTTC.

This clone appeared a single time. The V call is TRBV7-9, the J call TRBJ2-1; 7 bases line up with TRBD2. From germline, CDR1 is SEHNR and CDR2 FQNEAQ (reference sequence). The CDR3 runs to 15 residues. J was trimmed by 0 bases and V by 7 bases; bases with no gene match: 6. The CDR3 nucleotides read TGTGCCAGCACCGAGCGGGAAGTCTCCTACAATGAGCAGTTCTTC. Amino acid sequence: CASTEREVSYNEQFF.

This rearrangement joins TRBV9 to TRBJ2-3, with 7 bases that match TRBD1. The CDR3 extends over 15 amino acids. Looked up from germline, CDR1 is SGDLS and CDR2 is YYNGEE. Unmatched junction bases numbered 10, after V lost 4 bases and J lost 5 bases. CDR3 residues: CASSSDRDREDTQYF. The CDR3 DNA follows: TGTGCCAGCAGCTCAGACCGGGACAGAGAAGATACGCAGTATTTT. Filled out from reference TRBV9 and TRBJ2-3, the complete variable domain reads DSGVTQTPKHLITATGQRVTLRCSPRSGDLSVYWYQQSLDQGLQFLIQYYNGEERAKGNILERFSAQQFPDLHSELNLSSLELGDSALYFCASSSDRDREDTQYFGPGTRLTVL.

The V call is TRBV7-9, the J call TRBJ2-6; perhaps TRBD2 as D (6 bases). Germline V gene data show CDR1 as SEHNR and CDR2 as FQNEAQ (reference sequence). The CDR3 sequence is 16 residues long. The V gene lost 6 bases and the J gene lost 0 bases, with 12 bases spanning the gap. The CDR3 spells CASSKFGSSGANVLTF. CDR3 in DNA: TGTGCCAGCAGTAAGTTCGGGAGCTCTGGGGCCAACGTCCTGACTTTC.

The V gene is TRBV5-1, the J gene TRBJ2-7; 7 bases are shared with TRBD2. V shed 4 bases and J 3 bases; nucleotides not matched to a gene: 10. Per the germline V gene, CDR1 is SGHRS and CDR2 is YFSETQ. The CDR3 covers 15 residues. CDR3 protein: CASSVAPGGIYEQYF. The CDR3 coding sequence is TGCGCCAGCAGCGTGGCCCCGGGAGGTATCTACGAGCAGTACTTC.

The chain couples TRBV5-4 to TRBJ1-2, with TRBD1 matching 7 bases. Germline assignment: CDR1 SGHNT and CDR2 YYREEE (reference sequence). Germline trimming cut 4 bases from V and 6 bases from J; bases unmatched to any gene: 15. The CDR3 consists of 16 residues. The CDR3 spells CASSPPTGSKGNGYTF. Written as DNA, the CDR3 is TGTGCCAGCAGCCCTCCGACAGGGTCGAAAGGGAATGGCTACACCTTC.

J is TRBJ2-7 and V is TRBV4-1, with no clear D. There are 14 residues in the CDR3. V shed 0 bases and J shed 5 bases, with 11 bases lying between them. Germline CDR1 MGHRA, CDR2 YSYEKL. As DNA, the CDR3 is TGCGCCAGCAGCCAAGAGCGCTCTAGACACGAGCAGTACTTC. Amino acid sequence: CASSQERSRHEQYF.

The gene calls are TRBV28 and TRBJ2-2, with TRBD1 matching over 7 bases. This CDR3 contains 16 residues. Germline V gene sequence: CDR1 MDHEN, CDR2 SYDVKM. The ends lost 6 bases at V and 4 bases at J; junction bases unmatched: 11. DNA for the CDR3: TGTGCCAGCAGGTTAAGCTTCGACAGGGTCACCGGGGAGCTGTTTTTT. Translation gives CASRLSFDRVTGELFF.

This clone showed up just once. This rearrangement joins TRBV6-7 to TRBJ2-7; 10 bases are shared with TRBD2. TRBV6-7 is known as an ORF, though its function is uncertain. V was clipped by 0 bases and J by 3 bases; unmatched bases: 5. The CDR3 consists of 16 residues. The CDR3 protein is CASSYSEREGHYEQYF. CDR3 DNA sequence: TGTGCCAGCAGTTACTCGGAGCGGGAGGGCCACTACGAGCAGTACTTC.